The sequence of this TCR beta chain was determined in a study of beta chain features in type 1 diabetes. As for this clone: Its cognate antigen is unknown.

Germline V gene sequence: CDR1 SGHNT, CDR2 YYREEE (reference sequence). The CDR3 is made up of 14 amino acids. Deletions cut 0 bases from V and 4 bases from J, with 10 bases between. Points from the study as a whole: High-TCR-expressing cells could be over-represented by cDNA sequencing. Moderately but significantly shorter TCRB CDR3s were found in Type 1 diabetes patients in all four CD4+ subsets. Type 1 diabetes patients had fewer VDJ junction insertions and more deletions.

Reverse transcription of all isolated RNA meant that expressed TCRB transcripts were sequenced. TCRdb's table, derived via immunoSEQ multiplex PCR, lists solely in-frame clones and lacks some. The table includes a few hundred thousand clones, 11% detected once. This sequence was found in a man younger than 40 with type 1 diabetes. The sample comprised naive CD4+ T cells from blood. The chain employs TRBV5-4 and TRBJ1-2; weak D call: TRBD1 (5 bases). Here the CDR3 reads CASSLAGTPYGYTF. As DNA, the CDR3 is TGTGCCAGCAGCTTGGCCGGGACTCCCTATGGCTACACCTTC.